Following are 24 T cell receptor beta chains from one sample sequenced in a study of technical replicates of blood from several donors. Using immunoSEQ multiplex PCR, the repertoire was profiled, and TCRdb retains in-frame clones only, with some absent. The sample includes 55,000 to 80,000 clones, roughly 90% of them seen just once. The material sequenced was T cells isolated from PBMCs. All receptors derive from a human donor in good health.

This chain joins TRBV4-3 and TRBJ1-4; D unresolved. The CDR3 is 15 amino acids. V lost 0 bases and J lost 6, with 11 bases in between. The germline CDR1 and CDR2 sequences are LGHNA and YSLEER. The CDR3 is CASSQDGVLDEKLFF. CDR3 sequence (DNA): TGCGCCAGCAGCCAAGATGGAGTATTGGATGAAAAACTGTTTTTT.

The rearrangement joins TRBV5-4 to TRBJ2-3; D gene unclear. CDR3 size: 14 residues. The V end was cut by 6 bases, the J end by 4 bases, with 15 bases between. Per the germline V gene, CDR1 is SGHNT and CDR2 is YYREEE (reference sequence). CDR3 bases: TGTGCCAGCACCAGGATGCTGTCGGCAGATACGCAGTATTTT. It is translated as CASTRMLSADTQYF.

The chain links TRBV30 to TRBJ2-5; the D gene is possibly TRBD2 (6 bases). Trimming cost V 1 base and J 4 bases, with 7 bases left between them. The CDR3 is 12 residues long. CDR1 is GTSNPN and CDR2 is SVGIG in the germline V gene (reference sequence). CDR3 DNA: TGTGCCTGGAGTGATAGCGGAGAGACCCAGTACTTC. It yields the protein CAWSDSGETQYF.

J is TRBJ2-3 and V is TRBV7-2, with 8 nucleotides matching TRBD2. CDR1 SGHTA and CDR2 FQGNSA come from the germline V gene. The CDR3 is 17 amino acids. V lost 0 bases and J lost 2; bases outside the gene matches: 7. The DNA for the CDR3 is TGTGCCAGCAGCTTAGCGCCACTAGCGGCAATCACAGATACGCAGTATTTT. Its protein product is CASSLAPLAAITDTQYF.

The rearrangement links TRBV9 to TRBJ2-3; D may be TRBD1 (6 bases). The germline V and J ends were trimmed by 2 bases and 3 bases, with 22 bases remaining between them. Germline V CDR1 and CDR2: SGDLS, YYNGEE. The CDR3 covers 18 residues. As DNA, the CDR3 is TGTGCCAGCAGCGTTTCCCCTCTTATGGGGGCTTTGACAGATACGCAGTATTTT. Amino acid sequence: CASSVSPLMGALTDTQYF.

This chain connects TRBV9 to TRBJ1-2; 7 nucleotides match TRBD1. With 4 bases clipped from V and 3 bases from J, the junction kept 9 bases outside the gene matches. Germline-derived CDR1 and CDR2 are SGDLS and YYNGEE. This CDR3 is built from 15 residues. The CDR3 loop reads CASSLGQVFYYGYTF. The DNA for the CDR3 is TGTGCCAGCAGCCTCGGACAGGTGTTTTACTATGGCTACACCTTC.

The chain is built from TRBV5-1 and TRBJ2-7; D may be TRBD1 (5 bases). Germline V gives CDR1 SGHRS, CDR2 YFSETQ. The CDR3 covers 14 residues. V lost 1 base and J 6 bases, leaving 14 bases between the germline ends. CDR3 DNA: TGCGCCAGCAGCTTGCGGCAATCCCAGGGCGAGCAGTACTTC. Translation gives CASSLRQSQGEQYF.

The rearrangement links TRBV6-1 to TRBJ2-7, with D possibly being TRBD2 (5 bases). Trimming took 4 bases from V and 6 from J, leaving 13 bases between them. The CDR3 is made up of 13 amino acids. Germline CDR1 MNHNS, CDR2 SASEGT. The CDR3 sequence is CASSGLRAGEQYF. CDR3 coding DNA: TGTGCCAGCAGTGGCTTGCGGGCTGGCGAGCAGTACTTC.

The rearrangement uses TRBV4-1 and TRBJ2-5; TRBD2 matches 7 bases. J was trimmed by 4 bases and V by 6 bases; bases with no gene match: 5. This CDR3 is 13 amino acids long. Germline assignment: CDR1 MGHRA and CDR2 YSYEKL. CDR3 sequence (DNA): TGCGCCAGCAGTCCAGGGAGGGGAGAGACCCAGTACTTC. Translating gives CASSPGRGETQYF.

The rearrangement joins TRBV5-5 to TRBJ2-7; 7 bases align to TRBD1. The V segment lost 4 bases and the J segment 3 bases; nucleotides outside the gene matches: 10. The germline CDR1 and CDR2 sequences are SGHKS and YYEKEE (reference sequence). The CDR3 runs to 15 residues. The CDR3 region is CASSPSGGRDYEQYF. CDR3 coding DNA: TGTGCCAGCAGCCCCTCAGGGGGTCGAGACTACGAGCAGTACTTC.

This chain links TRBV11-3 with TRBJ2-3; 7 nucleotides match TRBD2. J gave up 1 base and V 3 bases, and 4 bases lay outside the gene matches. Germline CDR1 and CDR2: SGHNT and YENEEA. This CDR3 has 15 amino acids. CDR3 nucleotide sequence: TGTGCCAGCAGCTTCCATCTAGCGGGCACAGATACGCAGTATTTT. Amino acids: CASSFHLAGTDTQYF. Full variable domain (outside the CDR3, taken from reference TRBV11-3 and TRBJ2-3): EAGVVQSPRYKIIEKKQPVAFWCNPISGHNTLYWYLQNLGQGPELLIRYENEEAVDDSQLPKDRFSAERLKGVDSTLKIQPAELGDSAVYLCASSFHLAGTDTQYFGPGTRLTVL.

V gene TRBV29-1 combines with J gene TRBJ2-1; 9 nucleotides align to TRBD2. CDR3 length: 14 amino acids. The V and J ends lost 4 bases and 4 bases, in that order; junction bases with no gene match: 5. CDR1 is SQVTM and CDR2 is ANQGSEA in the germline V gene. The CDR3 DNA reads TGCAGCGTTGGCCGGCGGGAGGGATACAATGAGCAGTTCTTC. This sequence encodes CSVGRREGYNEQFF.

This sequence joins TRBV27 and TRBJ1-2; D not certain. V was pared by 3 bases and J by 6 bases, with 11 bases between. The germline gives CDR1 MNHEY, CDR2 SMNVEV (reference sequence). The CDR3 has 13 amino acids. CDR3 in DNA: TGTGCCAGCAGTTTCTCCCGGAGGGATGGCTACACCTTC. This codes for CASSFSRRDGYTF.

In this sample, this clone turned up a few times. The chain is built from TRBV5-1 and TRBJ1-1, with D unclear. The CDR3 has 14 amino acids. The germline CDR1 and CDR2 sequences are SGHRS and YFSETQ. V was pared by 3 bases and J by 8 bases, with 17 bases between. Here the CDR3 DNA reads TGCGCCAGCAGCTCGGTGGGTTCGGGGTGGGAAGCTTTCTTT. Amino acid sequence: CASSSVGSGWEAFF.

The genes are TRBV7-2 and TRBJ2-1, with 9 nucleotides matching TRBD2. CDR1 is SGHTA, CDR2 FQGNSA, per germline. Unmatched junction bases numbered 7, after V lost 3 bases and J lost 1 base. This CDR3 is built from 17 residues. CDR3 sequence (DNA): TGTGCCAGCAGCTTGATTGTAAGCGGGGGGTCCTACAATGAGCAGTTCTTC. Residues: CASSLIVSGGSYNEQFF.

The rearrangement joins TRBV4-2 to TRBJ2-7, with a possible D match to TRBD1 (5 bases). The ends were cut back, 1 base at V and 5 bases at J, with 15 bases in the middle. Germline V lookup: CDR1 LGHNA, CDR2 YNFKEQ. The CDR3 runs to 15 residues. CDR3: CASSQGSREANEQYF. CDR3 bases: TGTGCCAGCAGCCAAGGGTCCAGGGAAGCCAACGAGCAGTACTTC.

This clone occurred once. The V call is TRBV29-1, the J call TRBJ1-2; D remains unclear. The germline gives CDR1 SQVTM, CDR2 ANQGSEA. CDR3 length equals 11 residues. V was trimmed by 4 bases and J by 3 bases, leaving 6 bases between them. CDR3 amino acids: CSVVTDYGYTF. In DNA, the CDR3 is TGCAGCGTTGTAACTGACTATGGCTACACCTTC.

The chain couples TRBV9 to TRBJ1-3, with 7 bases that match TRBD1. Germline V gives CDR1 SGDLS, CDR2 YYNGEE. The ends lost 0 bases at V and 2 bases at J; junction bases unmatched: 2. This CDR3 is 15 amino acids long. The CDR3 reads CASSVEGAAGNTIYF. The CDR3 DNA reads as TGTGCCAGCAGCGTAGAGGGGGCAGCTGGAAACACCATATATTTT. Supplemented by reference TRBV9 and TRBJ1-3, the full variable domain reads DSGVTQTPKHLITATGQRVTLRCSPRSGDLSVYWYQQSLDQGLQFLIQYYNGEERAKGNILERFSAQQFPDLHSELNLSSLELGDSALYFCASSVEGAAGNTIYFGEGSWLTVV.

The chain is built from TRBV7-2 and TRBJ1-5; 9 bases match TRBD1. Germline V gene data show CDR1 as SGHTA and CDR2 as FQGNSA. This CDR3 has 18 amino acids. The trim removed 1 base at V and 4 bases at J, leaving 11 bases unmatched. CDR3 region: CASSLEYPGTGINQPQHF. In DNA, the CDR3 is TGTGCCAGCAGCTTAGAGTATCCTGGGACAGGGATTAATCAGCCCCAGCATTTT.

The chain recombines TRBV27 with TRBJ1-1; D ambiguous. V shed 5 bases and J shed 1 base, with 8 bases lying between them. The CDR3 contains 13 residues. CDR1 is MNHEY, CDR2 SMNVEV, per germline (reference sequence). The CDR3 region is CASSASGNTEAFF. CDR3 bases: TGTGCCAGCAGTGCTTCAGGGAACACTGAAGCTTTCTTT.

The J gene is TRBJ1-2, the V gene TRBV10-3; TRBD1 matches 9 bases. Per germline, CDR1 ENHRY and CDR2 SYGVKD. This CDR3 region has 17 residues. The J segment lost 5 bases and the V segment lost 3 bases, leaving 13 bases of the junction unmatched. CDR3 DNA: TGTGCCATCAGTGAACCGGGACAGGGAACTCCAAAATATGGCTACACCTTC. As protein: CAISEPGQGTPKYGYTF.

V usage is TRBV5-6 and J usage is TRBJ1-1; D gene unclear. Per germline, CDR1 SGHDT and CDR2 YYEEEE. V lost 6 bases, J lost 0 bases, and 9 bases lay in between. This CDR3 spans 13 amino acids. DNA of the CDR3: TGTGCCAGCATTAACAGCTTGAACACTGAAGCTTTCTTT. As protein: CASINSLNTEAFF.

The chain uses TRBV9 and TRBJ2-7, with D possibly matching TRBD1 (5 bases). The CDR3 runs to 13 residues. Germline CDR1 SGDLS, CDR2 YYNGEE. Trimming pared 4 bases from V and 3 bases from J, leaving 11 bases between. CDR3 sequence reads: CASSSRQNYEQYF. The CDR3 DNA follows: TGTGCCAGCAGCTCTAGACAGAACTACGAGCAGTACTTC.

The CDR3 reads CASSKRTSGTYEQYF. Here the CDR3 DNA reads TGTGCCAGTAGTAAGAGGACTAGCGGAACCTACGAGCAGTACTTC. The chain couples TRBV19 to TRBJ2-7, with 10 bases identical to TRBD2. V was clipped by 4 bases and J by 2 bases; unmatched bases: 5. Per germline, CDR1 LNHDA and CDR2 SQIVND (reference sequence). The CDR3 spans 15 residues.